This TCR beta chain came from a study of blood T cells in healthy people across ages. Notes on the study in general: As age increased, TCR beta diversity per million T cells fell in a roughly linear fashion. Underestimates were what the diversity estimates from one million T cells were considered to be. TCR beta diversity tracked closely with naive T cell percentage.

Then a second PCR, running about 6 to 11 cycles, was carried out with a sample-barcoded 5' primer and a J-beta primer mix. A template-switch adaptor containing 12 random nucleotides labeled each cDNA molecule. TCRdb itself ran the 5' RACE reads through MiXCR, one entry per CDR3 protein. The repertoire has 650,000 to 1,000,000 distinct CDR3 sequences, about 34% of them found once; the top ten carry over 10%. Concerning this clonotype: Its antigen is unidentified.

The receptor comes from a young man in good health. Sequenced material: blood.

The CDR3 loop is CASSLEGASQETQFF. In nucleotides, the CDR3 is TGTGCCAGCAGTTTAGAGGGGGCTTCTCAAGAGACCCAGTTCTTC. This sequence joins TRBV28 and TRBJ2-5, with TRBD1 matching 7 bases. Matching the DNA end better, TRBJ2-1 makes the J call doubtful. The CDR3 runs 15 residues. Germline assignment: CDR1 MDHEN and CDR2 SYDVKM.